The 15 T cell receptor beta chains in this list originate from one sample, sequenced in a study of T cell responses to AZD1222 COVID-19 vaccine. TCRdb keeps only in-frame clones here, not all; method: immunoSEQ multiplex PCR. The profile shows about 140,000 clones, 90% of them singletons. Sequenced material: peripheral blood, taken 28 days after the second AZD1222 dose. The receptors originated from an adult who received the AZD1222 COVID-19 vaccine.

This clone turned up a few times. The chain joins TRBV7-9 to TRBJ2-7; D perhaps matches TRBD1 (5 bases). This CDR3 contains 12 residues. Between the trimmed V and J ends, which lost 3 bases and 3 bases, there was a span of 6 bases. The germline V gene encodes CDR1 SEHNR and CDR2 FQNEAQ (reference sequence). CDR3 protein: CASSLQGYEQYF. The CDR3 region has the DNA TGTGCCAGCAGCTTGCAGGGCTACGAGCAGTACTTC.

In DNA form, the CDR3 reads TGTGCCAGCAGTTCCGGGACAGGGCCCTTACAAGAGACCCAGTACTTC. Protein product: CASSSGTGPLQETQYF. V gene TRBV6-6 combines with J gene TRBJ2-5; 9 bases map to TRBD1. V was clipped by 4 bases and J by 2 bases; unmatched bases: 8. The germline gives CDR1 MNHNY, CDR2 SVGAGI (reference sequence). The CDR3 loop spans 16 amino acids.

V is TRBV5-4 and J is TRBJ2-7; tentatively, D is TRBD1 (5 bases). The CDR3 contains 15 residues. The ends were cut back, 3 bases at V and 2 bases at J, with 15 bases in the middle. CDR1 SGHNT and CDR2 YYREEE come from the germline V gene (reference sequence). CDR3 nucleotides: TGTGCCAGCAGCTGGGGCCGGCACGGAACCTACGAGCAGTACTTC. This sequence encodes CASSWGRHGTYEQYF.

The chain links TRBV21-1 to TRBJ2-2; the D segment call TRBD1 is taken from the table without a DNA check. TRBV21-1 is tagged as a pseudogene. The CDR3 runs to 18 residues. The CDR3 is CASSKEDPGQGPTGELFF. Here the CDR3 DNA reads TGTGCCAGCAGCAAAGAGGATCCGGGACAGGGGCCCACCGGGGAGCTGTTTTTT.

This chain joins TRBV28 and TRBJ2-1, with 11 bases that match TRBD2. V shed 3 bases and J 7 bases; nucleotides not matched to a gene: 8. This CDR3 has 16 amino acids. Germline values: CDR1 MDHEN, CDR2 SYDVKM. CDR3 region: CASSLPASGGYNEQFF. The CDR3 DNA sequence: TGTGCCAGCAGTTTGCCCGCTAGCGGGGGGTATAATGAGCAGTTCTTC.

The J gene is TRBJ1-4, the V gene TRBV19; D not resolved. The CDR3 extends over 12 amino acids. In germline, CDR1 is LNHDA, CDR2 SQIVND (reference sequence). The ends were cut back, 6 bases at V and 7 bases at J, with 9 bases in the middle. The CDR3 nucleotides read TGTGCCAGTAGCCCGAGGACTGAAAAACTGTTTTTT. It specifies CASSPRTEKLFF.

This chain links TRBV14 with TRBJ2-3; 11 bases are a match to TRBD2. CDR3 size: 15 residues. Trimming cost V 2 bases and J 4 bases; bases outside gene matches: 2. Germline values: CDR1 SGHDN, CDR2 FVKESK. CDR3 in DNA: TGTGCCAGCAGCCAACAACTAGCGGGGGCAGATACGCAGTATTTT. This translates into CASSQQLAGADTQYF.

The chain joins TRBV6-5 to TRBJ2-7; 10 bases fit TRBD1. V trimming: 6 bases; J trimming: 6 bases; junction bases outside the gene matches: 8. The germline V gene encodes CDR1 MNHEY and CDR2 SVGAGI. The CDR3 length is 14 residues. In DNA, the CDR3 is TGTGCCAGCAGCTCCGGACAGGGGGTAGTCGAGCAGTACTTC. Translating it yields CASSSGQGVVEQYF.

This clone appeared once. The genes are TRBV4-3 and TRBJ2-7; no clear D gene. With 0 bases removed from V and 0 bases from J, the gap between germline ends came to 12 bases. This CDR3 has 16 residues. Germline CDR1 is LGHNA and CDR2 is YSLEER. The CDR3 spells CASSQDWPGNSYEQYF. CDR3 DNA: TGCGCCAGCAGCCAAGATTGGCCAGGAAACTCCTACGAGCAGTACTTC.

The rearrangement uses TRBV18 and TRBJ2-1; D is undetermined. Germline-derived CDR1 and CDR2 are KGHSH and LQKENI. This CDR3 is 16 amino acids long. The V and J ends lost 6 bases and 3 bases respectively, with 18 bases between them. This chain's CDR3 is CASSSQDLSGYNEQFF. The CDR3 DNA sequence: TGTGCCAGCTCTTCCCAGGACCTCTCCGGCTACAATGAGCAGTTCTTC.

The V call is TRBV19, the J call TRBJ1-5, with D perhaps matching TRBD1 (6 bases). The CDR3 is made up of 15 amino acids. The V gene lost 1 base and the J gene lost 4 bases, with 11 bases spanning the gap. The V gene's germline CDR1 is LNHDA and CDR2 SQIVND (reference sequence). The CDR3: CASSIVRDKNQPQHF. CDR3 nucleotides: TGTGCCAGTAGTATAGTCCGGGACAAGAATCAGCCCCAGCATTTT. Supplemented by reference TRBV19 and TRBJ1-5, the full variable domain reads DGGITQSPKYLFRKEGQNVTLSCEQNLNHDAMYWYRQDPGQGLRLIYYSQIVNDFQKGDIAEGYSVSREKKESFPLTVTSAQKNPTAFYLCASSIVRDKNQPQHFGDGTRLSIL.

This chain connects TRBV12-3 or TRBV12-4 to TRBJ2-5; the D is unclear. The CDR3 runs to 13 residues. V lost 1 base and J lost 7, with 10 bases in between. CDR3: CASSLGLQRTQYF. Here the CDR3 DNA reads TGTGCCAGCAGTTTAGGTCTCCAAAGGACCCAGTACTTC.

This chain links TRBV7-2 with TRBJ2-7; 7 positions match TRBD2. The CDR3 sequence is 14 residues long. Germline CDR1 is SGHTA and CDR2 is FQGNSA. V shed 5 bases, J shed 3 bases, and the junction held 7 bases outside the gene matches. The CDR3 DNA follows: TGTGCCAGCAGCCCGCAAACTAGCGACTACGAGCAGTACTTC. Protein sequence: CASSPQTSDYEQYF.

V is TRBV11-2 and J is TRBJ2-5; TRBD2 matches 9 bases. The CDR3 loop spans 16 amino acids. Germline loops: CDR1 SGHAT, CDR2 FQNNGV. V lost 0 bases and J lost 5; bases outside the gene matches: 7. CDR3 protein: CASSLDGGGATETQYF. The CDR3 nucleotides are TGTGCCAGCAGCTTAGACGGCGGGGGGGCCACGGAGACCCAGTACTTC.

The rearrangement joins TRBV6-5 to TRBJ1-5; TRBD1 agrees at 9 bases. Germline V gene sequence: CDR1 MNHEY, CDR2 SVGAGI. The V and J ends lost 8 bases and 9 bases, in that order; junction bases with no gene match: 8. The CDR3 covers 13 residues. The DNA of the CDR3 is TGTGCCAGCGACAGGGGGGTCGCGGGGCCCCAGCATTTT. Amino acid sequence: CASDRGVAGPQHF.